The T cell receptor beta chain under discussion was sequenced for a study of blood T cells in healthy people across ages. Points from the study as a whole: Observed TCR beta diversity showed a strong correlation with the percentage of naive T cells as measured by flow cytometry.

Germline V lookup: CDR1 SGDLS, CDR2 YYNGEE. Trimming removed 3 bases at V and 4 bases at J, with 9 bases between. The CDR3 is 13 residues long. About this clonotype: Its antigen is still unknown.

Each sample had at least 7 million PBMCs isolated. The authors ran a second PCR of roughly 6 to 11 cycles using a sample-barcoded 5' primer and a J-beta primer mix. Every cDNA molecule bore a tag from a template-switch adaptor containing 12 random nucleotides. TCRdb fed the 5' RACE reads into MiXCR, producing one record per CDR3 protein. Among over 600,000 distinct CDR3 sequences listed, approximately 60% were seen once. V and J are TRBV9 and TRBJ2-3; D call uncertain. Input material: blood. This TCR was recovered from a man in his forties or fifties in good health. The CDR3 is CASSAPRADTQYF. CDR3 bases: TGTGCCAGCAGCGCCCCCCGCGCAGATACGCAGTATTTT.